This T cell receptor (beta chain) is drawn from a study of T-cell memory formation after mild COVID-19. This clonotype has at least ten counts. Its antigen is not identified. General study points: CD4+ bias marked clones expanding day 15 to 37, unlike balanced contracting clones. CD4+ contracting clones lay mainly in CM and EM, CD8+ ones in EMRA.

After removal of 5 bases from V and 3 bases from J, the junction contained 6 bases not matched to a gene. This CDR3 comprises 15 residues. Germline-derived CDR1 and CDR2 are SGHTA and FQGNSA. TCR alpha and TCR beta cDNA libraries with sample barcodes and UMIs came from 5'RACE using constant-segment primers. MiXCR, applied by TCRdb to the 5' RACE reads, yields one record per CDR3 protein. The repertoire holds more than 250,000 distinct CDR3 sequences, with around 16% as singletons. The V gene is TRBV7-2, the J gene TRBJ2-1; TRBD1 matches 8 bases. Material for sequencing was PBMCs or a T cell subset sorted from them (not recorded which). The source is a man aged 18 to 29 who had mild COVID-19 (a few samples of this study predate the infection). Cell type and time point are not known. The CDR3: CASSAGTGHYNEQFF. The CDR3 DNA sequence: TGTGCCAGCAGCGCCGGGACAGGCCACTACAATGAGCAGTTCTTC.